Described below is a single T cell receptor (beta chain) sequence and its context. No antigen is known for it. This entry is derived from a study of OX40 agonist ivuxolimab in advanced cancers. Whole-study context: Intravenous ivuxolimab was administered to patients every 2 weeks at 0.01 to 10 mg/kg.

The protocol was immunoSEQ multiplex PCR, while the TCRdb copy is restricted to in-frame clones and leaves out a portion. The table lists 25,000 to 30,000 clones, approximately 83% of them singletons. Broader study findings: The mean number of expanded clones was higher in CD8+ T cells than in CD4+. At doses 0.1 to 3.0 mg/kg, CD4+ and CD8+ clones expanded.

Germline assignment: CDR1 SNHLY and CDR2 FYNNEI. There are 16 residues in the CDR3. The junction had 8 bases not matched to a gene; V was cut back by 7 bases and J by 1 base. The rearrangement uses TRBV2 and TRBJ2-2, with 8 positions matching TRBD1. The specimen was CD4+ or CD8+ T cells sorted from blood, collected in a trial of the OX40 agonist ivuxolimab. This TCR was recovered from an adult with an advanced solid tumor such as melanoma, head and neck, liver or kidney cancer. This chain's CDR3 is CASTDPGGRNTGELFF. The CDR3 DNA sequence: TGTGCCAGCACCGACCCAGGGGGCCGGAACACCGGGGAGCTGTTTTTT.